This T cell receptor (beta chain) was identified during a study of cytomegalovirus exposure and HLA in healthy donors. This clone has more than one count but fewer than ten. Its specificity is unknown. Study-level findings and limits: After further analysis at a later stage, around 17,000 TCR beta sequences were associated with HLA alleles at 0.05 false discovery rate. Most CMV-associated TCR beta chains appeared HLA-restricted in a later analysis. An analysis was carried out at a later point. It showed that HLA-associated TCR beta chains were more clonally expanded than equally common non-associated chains.

The study ran its PCR with 60 Vbeta and 13 Jbeta primers. Produced via immunoSEQ multiplex PCR; TCRdb's table is partial and in-frame only. The sample shows roughly 100,000 clones, around four fifths of them seen only once. This TCR was recovered from a woman between 40 and 50 years old in good health and CMV-seronegative. Sequencing was done on a sample of PBMCs.

The chain's CDR3 is CASSDGTVYGYTF. The CDR3, as DNA: TGCGCCAGCAGCGACGGGACAGTTTACGGCTACACCTTC. The J gene is TRBJ1-2, the V gene TRBV4-1; 7 bases match TRBD1. The CDR3 spans 13 residues. Germline CDR1 MGHRA, CDR2 YSYEKL. After removal of 5 bases from V and 8 bases from J, the junction contained 8 bases not matched to a gene.